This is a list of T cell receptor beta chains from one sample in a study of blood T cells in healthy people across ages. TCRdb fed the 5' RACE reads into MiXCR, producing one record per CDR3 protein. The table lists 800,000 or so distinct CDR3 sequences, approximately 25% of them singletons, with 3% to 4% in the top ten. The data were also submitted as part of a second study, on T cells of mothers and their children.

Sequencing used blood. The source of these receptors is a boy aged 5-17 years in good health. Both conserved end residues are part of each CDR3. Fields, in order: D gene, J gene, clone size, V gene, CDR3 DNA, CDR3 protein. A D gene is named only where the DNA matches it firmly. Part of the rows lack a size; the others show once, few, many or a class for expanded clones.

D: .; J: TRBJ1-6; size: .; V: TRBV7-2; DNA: TGTGCCAGCAGCTTAGATCCTGGGACGGGGAGATCACCCCTCCACTTT; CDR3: CASSLDPGTGRSPLHF
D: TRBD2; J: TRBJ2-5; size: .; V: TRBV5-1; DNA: TGCGCCAGCAGCGGCGGGGGAAGACAAGAGACCCAGTACTTC; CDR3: CASSGGGRQETQYF
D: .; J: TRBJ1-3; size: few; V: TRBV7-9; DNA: TGTGCCAGCAGCTCACCGACAGATTTGGGAAACACCATATATTTT; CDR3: CASSSPTDLGNTIYF
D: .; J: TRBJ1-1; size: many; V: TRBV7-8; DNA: TGTGCCAGCAGCCCTGACACTGAAGCTTTCTTT; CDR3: CASSPDTEAFF
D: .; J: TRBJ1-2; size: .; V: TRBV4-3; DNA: TGCGCCAGCAGCCAATCCAGGGGTTTGGGCGGCTACACCTTC; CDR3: CASSQSRGLGGYTF
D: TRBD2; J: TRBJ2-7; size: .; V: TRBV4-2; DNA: TGTGCCAGCAGCCTCGAGGGACTAGCGGGGAGAGAGCAGTACTTC; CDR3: CASSLEGLAGREQYF
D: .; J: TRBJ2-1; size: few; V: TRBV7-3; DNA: TGTGCCAGCAGCTTGGGTCTGACGGACAATGAGCAGTTCTTC; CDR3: CASSLGLTDNEQFF
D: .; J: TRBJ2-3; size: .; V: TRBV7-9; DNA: TGTGCCAGCAGCTTCGTGGGCGGAGTCACAGATACGCAGTATTTT; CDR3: CASSFVGGVTDTQYF
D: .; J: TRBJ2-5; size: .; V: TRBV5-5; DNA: TGTGCCAGCAGCCGAGGACACGTATTAGCGGAGACCCAGTACTTC; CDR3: CASSRGHVLAETQYF
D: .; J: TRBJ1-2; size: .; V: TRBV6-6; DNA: TGTGCCAGCAGTTCACGACCCCTAAAGGGGTATGGCTACACCTTC; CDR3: CASSSRPLKGYGYTF
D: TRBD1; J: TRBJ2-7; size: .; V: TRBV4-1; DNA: TGCGCCAGCAGCTTCCGACAGGGGGCTGAAGACGAGCAGTACTTC; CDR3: CASSFRQGAEDEQYF
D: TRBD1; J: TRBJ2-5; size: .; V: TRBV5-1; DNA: TGCGCCAGCAGCGTCGGGACAGGGGGTCAAGAGACCCAGTACTTC; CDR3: CASSVGTGGQETQYF
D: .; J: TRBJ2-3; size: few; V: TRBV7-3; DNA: TGTGCCAGCAGCTTAACTGCCCTGCCACCGGACACAGATACGCAGTATTTT; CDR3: CASSLTALPPDTDTQYF